The clone carrying this T cell receptor beta chain came up many times. Its antigen is undetermined. This entry belongs to a study of T cells in Graves' hyperthyroidism and ophthalmopathy. The germline gives CDR1 SGHDT, CDR2 YYEEEE. The CDR3 runs 16 residues. Trimming left V 0 bases short and J 8 bases short, with 20 bases between. Findings and limits, study-wide: The blood repertoire included most of the expanded thyroid clonotypes above 0.001.

What was amplified from RNA transcripts were TCR beta CDR3 regions. Primed by the HTBI set, a first-round RT-PCR was run on the TCR CDR3. A single record per CDR3 protein comes from TCRdb applying MiXCR to the multiplex PCR reads. The sample shows under 250,000 distinct CDR3 sequences, around 24% of them seen only once. The receptor was derived from a middle-aged woman with Graves' ophthalmopathy. The specimen was blood. The rearrangement links TRBV5-6 to TRBJ1-2; possible D gene TRBD1, 5 bases. CDR3: CASSLASSSGSSGYTF. The DNA for the CDR3 is TGTGCCAGCAGCTTGGCTTCCTCTTCAGGGAGTTCGGGCTACACCTTC. The whole variable domain, remainder taken from reference TRBV5-6 and TRBJ1-2, is DAGVTQSPTHLIKTRGQQVTLRCSPKSGHDTVSWYQQALGQGPQFIFQYYEEEERQRGNFPDRFSGHQFPNYSSELNVNALLLGDSALYLCASSLASSSGSSGYTFGSGTRLTVV.